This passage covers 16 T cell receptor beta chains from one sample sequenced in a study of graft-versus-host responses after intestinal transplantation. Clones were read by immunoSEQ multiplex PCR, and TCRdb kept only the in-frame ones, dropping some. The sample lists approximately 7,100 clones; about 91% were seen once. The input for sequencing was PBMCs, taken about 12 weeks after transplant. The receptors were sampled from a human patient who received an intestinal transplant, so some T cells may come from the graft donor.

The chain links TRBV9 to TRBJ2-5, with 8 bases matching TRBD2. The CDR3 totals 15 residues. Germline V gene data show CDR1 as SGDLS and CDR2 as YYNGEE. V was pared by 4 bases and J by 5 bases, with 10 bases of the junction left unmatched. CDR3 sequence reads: CASSPGGGQGETQYF. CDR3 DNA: TGTGCCAGCAGCCCCGGGGGGGGGCAAGGGGAGACCCAGTACTTC.

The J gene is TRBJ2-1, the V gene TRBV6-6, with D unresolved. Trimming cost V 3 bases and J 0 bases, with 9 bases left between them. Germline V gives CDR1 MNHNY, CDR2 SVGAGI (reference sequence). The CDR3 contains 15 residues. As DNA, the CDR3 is TGTGCCAGCAGTTATTCGGATTACTCCTACAATGAGCAGTTCTTC. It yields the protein CASSYSDYSYNEQFF.

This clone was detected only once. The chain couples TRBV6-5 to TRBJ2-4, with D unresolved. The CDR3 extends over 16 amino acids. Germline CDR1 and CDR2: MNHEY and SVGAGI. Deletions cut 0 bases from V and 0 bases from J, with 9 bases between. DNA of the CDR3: TGTGCCAGCAGTTACTCCACCTTACTAGCCAAAAACATTCAGTACTTC. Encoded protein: CASSYSTLLAKNIQYF.

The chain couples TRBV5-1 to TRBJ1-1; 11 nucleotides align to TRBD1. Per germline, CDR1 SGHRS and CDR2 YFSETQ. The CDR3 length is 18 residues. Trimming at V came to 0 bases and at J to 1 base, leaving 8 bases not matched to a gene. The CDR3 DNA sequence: TGCGCCAGCAGCTTGGTAGGACAGGGGGCGGGTGGGAACACTGAAGCTTTCTTT. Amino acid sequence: CASSLVGQGAGGNTEAFF.

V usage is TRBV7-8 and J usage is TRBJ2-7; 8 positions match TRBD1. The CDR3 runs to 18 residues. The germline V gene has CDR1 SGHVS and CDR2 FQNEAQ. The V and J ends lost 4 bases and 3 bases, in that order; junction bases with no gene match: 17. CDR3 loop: CASSSPVGTGGLGYEQYF. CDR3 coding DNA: TGTGCCAGCAGCTCGCCGGTGGGGACAGGAGGTCTTGGCTACGAGCAGTACTTC.

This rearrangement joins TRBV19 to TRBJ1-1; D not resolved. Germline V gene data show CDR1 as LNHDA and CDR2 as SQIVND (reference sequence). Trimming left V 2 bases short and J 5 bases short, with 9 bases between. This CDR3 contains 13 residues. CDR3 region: CASSIRWETEAFF. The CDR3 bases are TGTGCCAGTAGTATACGTTGGGAAACTGAAGCTTTCTTT.

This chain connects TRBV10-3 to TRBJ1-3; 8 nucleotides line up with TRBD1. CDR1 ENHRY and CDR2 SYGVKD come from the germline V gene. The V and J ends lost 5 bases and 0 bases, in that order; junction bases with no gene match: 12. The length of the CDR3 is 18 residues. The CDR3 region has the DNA TGTGCCATCAGTACCCCGGGACAGGCAGATTTCTCTGGAAACACCATATATTTT. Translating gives CAISTPGQADFSGNTIYF.

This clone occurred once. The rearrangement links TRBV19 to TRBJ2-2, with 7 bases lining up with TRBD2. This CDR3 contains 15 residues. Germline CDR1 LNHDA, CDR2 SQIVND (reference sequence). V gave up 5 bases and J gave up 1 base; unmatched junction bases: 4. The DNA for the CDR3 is TGTGCCAGTAGTTCCCCTAGCGGGAACACCGGGGAGCTGTTTTTT. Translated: CASSSPSGNTGELFF.

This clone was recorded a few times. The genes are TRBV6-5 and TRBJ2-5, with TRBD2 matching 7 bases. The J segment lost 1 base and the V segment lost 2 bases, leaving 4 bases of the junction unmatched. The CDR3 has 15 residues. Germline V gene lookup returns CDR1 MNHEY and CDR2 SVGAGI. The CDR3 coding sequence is TGTGCCAGCAGTTACGGGGGGGGGATCCAAGAGACCCAGTACTTC. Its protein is CASSYGGGIQETQYF.

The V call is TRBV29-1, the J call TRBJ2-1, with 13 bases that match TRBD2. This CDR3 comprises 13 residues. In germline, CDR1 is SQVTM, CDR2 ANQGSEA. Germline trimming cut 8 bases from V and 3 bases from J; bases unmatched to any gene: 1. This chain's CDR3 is CSTSGGVYNEQFF. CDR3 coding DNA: TGCAGCACTAGCGGGGGGGTCTACAATGAGCAGTTCTTC.

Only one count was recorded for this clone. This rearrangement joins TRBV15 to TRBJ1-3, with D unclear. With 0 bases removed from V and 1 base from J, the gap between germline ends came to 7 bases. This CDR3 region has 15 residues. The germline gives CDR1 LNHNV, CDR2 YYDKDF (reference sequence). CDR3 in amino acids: CATSRDGVSGNTIYF. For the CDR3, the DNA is TGTGCCACCAGCAGAGATGGGGTATCTGGAAACACCATATATTTT.

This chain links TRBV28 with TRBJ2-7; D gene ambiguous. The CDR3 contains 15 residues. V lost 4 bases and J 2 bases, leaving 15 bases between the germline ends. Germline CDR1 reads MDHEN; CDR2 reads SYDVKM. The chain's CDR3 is CASSSHVAAPYEQYV. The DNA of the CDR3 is TGTGCCAGCAGTTCCCACGTTGCGGCTCCCTACGAGCAGTACGTC.

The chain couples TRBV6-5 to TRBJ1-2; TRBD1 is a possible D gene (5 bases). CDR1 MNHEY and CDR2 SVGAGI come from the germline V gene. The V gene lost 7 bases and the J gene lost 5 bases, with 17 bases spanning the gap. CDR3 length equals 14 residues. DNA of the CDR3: TGTGCCAGCAAGCAGGGATACGGTTTATATGGCTACACCTTC. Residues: CASKQGYGLYGYTF.

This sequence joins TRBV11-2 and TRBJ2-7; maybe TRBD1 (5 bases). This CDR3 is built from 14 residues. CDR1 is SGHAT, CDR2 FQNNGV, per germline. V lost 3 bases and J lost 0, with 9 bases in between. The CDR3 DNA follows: TGTGCCAGCAGCTTGATCAGGGACTCCTACGAGCAGTACTTC. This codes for CASSLIRDSYEQYF.

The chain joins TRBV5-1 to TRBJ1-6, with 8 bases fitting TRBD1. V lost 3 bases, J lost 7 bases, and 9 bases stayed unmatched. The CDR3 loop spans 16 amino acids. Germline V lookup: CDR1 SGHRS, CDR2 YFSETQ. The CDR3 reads CASSWTGSGDNSPLHF. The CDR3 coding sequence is TGCGCCAGCAGCTGGACAGGGTCGGGGGACAATTCACCCCTCCACTTT.

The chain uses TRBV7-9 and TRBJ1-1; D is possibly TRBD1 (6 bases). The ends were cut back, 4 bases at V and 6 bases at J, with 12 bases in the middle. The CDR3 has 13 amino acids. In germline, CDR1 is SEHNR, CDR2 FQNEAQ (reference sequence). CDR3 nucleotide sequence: TGTGCCAGCAGCTCCCGACAGGACCCTGAAGCTTTCTTT. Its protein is CASSSRQDPEAFF.